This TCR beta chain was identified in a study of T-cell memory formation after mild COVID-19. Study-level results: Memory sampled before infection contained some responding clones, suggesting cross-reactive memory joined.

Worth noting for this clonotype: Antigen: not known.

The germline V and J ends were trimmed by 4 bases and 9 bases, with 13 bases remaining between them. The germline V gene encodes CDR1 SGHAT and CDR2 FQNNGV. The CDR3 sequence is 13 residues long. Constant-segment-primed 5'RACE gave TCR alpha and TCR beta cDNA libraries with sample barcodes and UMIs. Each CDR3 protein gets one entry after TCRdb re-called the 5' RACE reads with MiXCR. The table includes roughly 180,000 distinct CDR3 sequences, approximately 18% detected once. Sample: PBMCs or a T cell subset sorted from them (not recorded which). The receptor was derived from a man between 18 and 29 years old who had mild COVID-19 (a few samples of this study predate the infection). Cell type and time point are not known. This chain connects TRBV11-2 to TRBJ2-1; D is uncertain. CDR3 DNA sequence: TGTGCCAGCAGCTCACAGACGGTCAGTGAGCAGTTCTTC. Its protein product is CASSSQTVSEQFF.